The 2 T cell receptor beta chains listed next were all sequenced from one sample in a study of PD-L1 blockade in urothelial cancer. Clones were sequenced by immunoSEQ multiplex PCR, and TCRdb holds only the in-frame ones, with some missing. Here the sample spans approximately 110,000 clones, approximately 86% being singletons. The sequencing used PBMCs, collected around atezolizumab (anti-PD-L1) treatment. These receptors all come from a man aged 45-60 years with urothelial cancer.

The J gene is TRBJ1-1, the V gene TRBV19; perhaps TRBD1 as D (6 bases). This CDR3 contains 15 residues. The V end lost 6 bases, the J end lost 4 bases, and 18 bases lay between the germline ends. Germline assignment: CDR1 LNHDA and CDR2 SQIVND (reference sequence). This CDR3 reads CASRIKVGASTEAFF. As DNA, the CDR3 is TGTGCCAGTAGAATCAAGGTGGGGGCTTCCACTGAAGCTTTCTTT.

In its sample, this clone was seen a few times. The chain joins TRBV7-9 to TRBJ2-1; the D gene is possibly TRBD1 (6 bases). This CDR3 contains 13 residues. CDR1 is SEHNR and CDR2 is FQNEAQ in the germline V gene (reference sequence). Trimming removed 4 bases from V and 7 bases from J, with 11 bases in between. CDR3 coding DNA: TGTGCCAGCAGCTCATACAGGGTTAATGAGCAGTTCTTC. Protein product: CASSSYRVNEQFF.